This TCR beta chain was sequenced in a study of control samples from healthy donors and cancer patients (TCRdb year 2020). To note about this clone: It lacks a known antigen. Base qualities were left out, and no much larger clone turns up one base away.

Germline trimming: 0 bases from V, 6 bases from J; junction bases outside gene matches: 20. The CDR3 runs 22 amino acids, cysteine and phenylalanine included. Only the CDR3 DNA is retained, 66 bases long and in frame from the first base. The CDR1 and CDR2 encoded by the germline V gene are SGHRS and YFSETQ. The protocol used for the library was the immunoSEQ multiplex PCR assay. As stored in TCRdb, this immuneACCESS dataset retains in-frame rearrangements with V and J assigned. A fraction of the clones does not appear; measured against another copy, unresolved V genes explain less than half of the discrepancy, and the remainder lacks a known reason. This sample comprises around 30,000 clones, 65% to 90% of them detected only once. Of the sample, around 6.7% falls within the top ten clones.

This clonotype originated in a woman in her fifties or sixties with head and neck cancer. The specimen sequenced was PBMCs. The rearranged segments are TRBV5-1 and TRBJ2-2; 13 junctional bases match TRBD2. In nucleotide form, the sequence is TGCGCCAGCAGCTTGGCTGGGCCTGGGACACTACTAGCGGGAGGGCCATCCGGGGAGCTGTTTTTT. Its product reads: CASSLAGPGTLLAGGPSGELFF.